This T cell receptor beta chain was sequenced for a study of T cell responses to AZD1222 COVID-19 vaccine. Concerning this clone: What it binds is unknown.

The method was immunoSEQ multiplex PCR; TCRdb's version includes in-frame clones alone and lacks a portion of them. Of about 19,000 clones in the sample, roughly 76% were seen once. CDR3 size: 16 residues. Germline V gene sequence: CDR1 SGDLS, CDR2 YYNGEE. Germline trimming cut 7 bases from V and 3 bases from J; bases unmatched to any gene: 13. Study-wide findings and caveats: It should be noted that donors were predominantly white British and more often female, and clonal diversity was possibly underestimated. Reports indicate that nearly half of spike-specific TCRs are directed at unmutated variant regions. Repertoires were obtained only post-peak T cell response. Two doses of AZD1222 preceded a rise in Spike-specific TCR breadth and depth.

The chain is built from TRBV9 and TRBJ2-1; 7 bases fit TRBD2. The sample was peripheral blood, taken 28 days after the second AZD1222 dose. This receptor was taken from an adult who received the AZD1222 COVID-19 vaccine. The CDR3 is CASGPWGAGIYNEQFF. CDR3 coding DNA: TGTGCCAGCGGGCCCTGGGGAGCGGGGATCTACAATGAGCAGTTCTTC. Combining the CDR3 with reference TRBV9 and TRBJ2-1 gives the whole variable domain DSGVTQTPKHLITATGQRVTLRCSPRSGDLSVYWYQQSLDQGLQFLIQYYNGEERAKGNILERFSAQQFPDLHSELNLSSLELGDSALYFCASGPWGAGIYNEQFFGPGTRLTVL.